This T cell receptor beta chain was captured in a study of shared clonotypes between healthy human individuals. Trimming removed 0 bases from V and 4 bases from J; junction bases left unmatched: 4. Germline V gene sequence: CDR1 SGHRS, CDR2 YFSETQ. This CDR3 has 15 amino acids. Assay: immunoSEQ multiplex PCR; the TCRdb copy retains only in-frame clones and omits some. The table records hundreds of thousands of clones, around 96% of them present only once. The clonotype originates from a man aged 25-45 years in good health. The specimen sequenced was memory CD8+ T cells sorted from blood. Subset denoted: CD45RO+ cells pooled with CCR7-negative TemRA cells. The V call is TRBV5-1, the J call TRBJ2-7, with 10 bases aligning to TRBD2. The CDR3 sequence is CASSLALAGAYEQYF. The CDR3 DNA reads as TGCGCCAGCAGCTTGGCTCTAGCGGGAGCGTACGAGCAGTACTTC.